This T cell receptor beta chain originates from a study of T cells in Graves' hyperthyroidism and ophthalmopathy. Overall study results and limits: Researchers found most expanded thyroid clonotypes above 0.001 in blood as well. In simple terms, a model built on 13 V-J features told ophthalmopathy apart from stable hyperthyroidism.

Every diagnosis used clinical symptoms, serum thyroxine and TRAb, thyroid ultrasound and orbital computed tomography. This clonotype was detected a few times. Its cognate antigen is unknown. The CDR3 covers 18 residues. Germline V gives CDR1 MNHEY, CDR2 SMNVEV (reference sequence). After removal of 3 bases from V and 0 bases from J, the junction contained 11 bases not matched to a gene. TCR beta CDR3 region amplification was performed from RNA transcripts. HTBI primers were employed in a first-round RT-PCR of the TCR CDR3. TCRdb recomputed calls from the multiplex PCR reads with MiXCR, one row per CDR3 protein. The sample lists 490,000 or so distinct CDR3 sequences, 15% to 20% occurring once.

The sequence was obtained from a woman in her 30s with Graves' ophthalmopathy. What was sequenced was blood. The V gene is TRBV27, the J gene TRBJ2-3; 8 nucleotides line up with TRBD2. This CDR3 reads CASSLLRTSSSSTDTQYF. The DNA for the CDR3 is TGTGCCAGCAGTTTGCTACGGACTAGCTCTTCTAGCACAGATACGCAGTATTTT.